This entry lists 24 T cell receptor beta chains sequenced from one sample in a study of early T cells in non-severe SARS-CoV-2 infection. TCRdb reprocessed the 5' RACE reads via MiXCR and lists one record per CDR3 protein. The sample includes 70,000 to 85,000 distinct CDR3 sequences, around 10% of them seen just once. Sequencing was done on a sample of whole blood. The receptors originated from an adult who was a healthcare worker with PCR-confirmed SARS-CoV-2 infection or an uninfected control (not recorded which).

This clonotype was detected a few times. The chain carries TRBV27 and TRBJ2-7; a possible D gene is TRBD1 (5 bases). This CDR3 contains 14 residues. CDR1 is MNHEY, CDR2 SMNVEV, per germline (reference sequence). Trimming left V 2 bases short and J 0 bases short, with 8 bases between. CDR3 sequence: CASSLQGTSYEQYF. CDR3 bases: TGTGCCAGCAGTTTACAGGGAACCTCCTACGAGCAGTACTTC.

This clonotype was observed many times. J is TRBJ1-4 and V is TRBV27; 10 bases agree with TRBD1. Trimming at V came to 6 bases and at J to 8 bases, leaving 12 bases not matched to a gene. Germline lookup yields CDR1 MNHEY and CDR2 SMNVEV (reference sequence). The CDR3 consists of 16 residues. The CDR3 DNA reads as TGTGCCAGCAGCGCTCTTGCCGGGACAGGGGTGGAAAAACTGTTTTTT. Amino acid sequence: CASSALAGTGVEKLFF.

The chain uses TRBV5-1 and TRBJ1-1, with a possible D match to TRBD1 (5 bases). Germline V CDR1 and CDR2: SGHRS, YFSETQ. CDR3 size: 13 residues. V was shortened by 0 bases and J by 11 bases, with 14 bases between the two germline ends. CDR3 sequence reads: CASSLVVSRAAFF. In nucleotides, the CDR3 is TGCGCCAGCAGCTTGGTGGTCAGCAGGGCGGCTTTCTTT.

The V call is TRBV29-1, the J call TRBJ2-5, with TRBD2 matching 10 bases. In germline, CDR1 is SQVTM, CDR2 ANQGSEA. The V gene end was trimmed by 4 bases and the J gene end by 2 bases; junction bases not matched to a gene: 4. The CDR3 is 14 amino acids. The CDR3 reads CSVGASGRQETQYF. CDR3 DNA sequence: TGCAGCGTTGGGGCTAGCGGGAGACAAGAGACCCAGTACTTC.

The chain has TRBV14 and TRBJ1-2; tentatively, D is TRBD1 (6 bases). The germline V gene has CDR1 SGHDN and CDR2 FVKESK. This CDR3 is built from 16 residues. V was clipped by 2 bases and J by 5 bases, with 18 bases between them. The CDR3 nucleotides are TGTGCCAGCAGCCAACCAGGACAGCCCAAATGGTATGGCTACACCTTC. Encoded protein: CASSQPGQPKWYGYTF. The full variable domain, with the rest looked up from reference TRBV14 and TRBJ1-2, is EAGVTQFPSHSVIEKGQTVTLRCDPISGHDNLYWYRRVMGKEIKFLLHFVKESKQDESGMPNNRFLAERTGGTYSTLKVQPAELEDSGVYFCASSQPGQPKWYGYTFGSGTRLTVV.

This clonotype was observed a handful of times. The chain recombines TRBV3-1 with TRBJ2-2, with 12 bases matching TRBD1. The CDR3 covers 17 residues. Germline CDR1 LGHDT, CDR2 YNNKEL (reference sequence). V was clipped by 1 base and J by 5 bases; unmatched bases: 5. The CDR3 DNA reads TGTGCCAGCAGCCAAGGGGACAGGGGGCGCAGGACCGGGGAGCTGTTTTTT. The encoded protein is CASSQGDRGRRTGELFF.

This clonotype was seen only a few times. The V and J genes are TRBV27 and TRBJ1-1; D unresolved. The V and J ends lost 2 bases and 0 bases respectively, with 16 bases between them. Germline CDR1 is MNHEY and CDR2 is SMNVEV (reference sequence). The CDR3 consists of 17 residues. DNA for the CDR3: TGTGCCAGCAGTTTAAAGGCGATGGCGGTGATGAACACTGAAGCTTTCTTT. It specifies CASSLKAMAVMNTEAFF.

This clonotype was detected a few times. The rearrangement uses TRBV20-1 and TRBJ2-7; 9 bases map to TRBD1. The J segment lost 6 bases and the V segment lost 6 bases, leaving 9 bases of the junction unmatched. The CDR3 is made up of 13 amino acids. The germline V gene encodes CDR1 DFQATT and CDR2 SNEGSKA (reference sequence). CDR3 sequence: CSASTGGKGEQYF. CDR3 coding DNA: TGCAGTGCCTCCACAGGGGGCAAGGGCGAGCAGTACTTC.

The chain couples TRBV29-1 to TRBJ2-1; 10 bases align to TRBD1. The ends lost 7 bases at V and 6 bases at J; junction bases unmatched: 9. The CDR3 has 14 amino acids. Germline V lookup: CDR1 SQVTM, CDR2 ANQGSEA. This CDR3 is CSANSGTGANEQFF. For the CDR3, the DNA is TGCAGCGCCAACTCCGGGACAGGGGCCAATGAGCAGTTCTTC.

The chain has TRBV6-5 and TRBJ1-6, with 7 bases lining up with TRBD1. CDR1 MNHEY and CDR2 SVGAGI come from the germline V gene. The CDR3 covers 14 residues. With 4 bases clipped from V and 6 bases from J, the junction kept 3 bases outside the gene matches. CDR3 coding DNA: TGTGCCAGCAGTTCCGGACAGGCTAATTCACCCCTCCACTTT. It codes for CASSSGQANSPLHF.

In its sample, this clonotype was seen many times. The rearrangement links TRBV11-2 to TRBJ2-5; TRBD1 is a possible D gene (5 bases). The V gene lost 5 bases and the J gene lost 3 bases, with 10 bases spanning the gap. This CDR3 spans 13 amino acids. In germline, CDR1 is SGHAT, CDR2 FQNNGV. Written as DNA, the CDR3 is TGTGCCAGCAGCCGCAGGGCCGAAGAGACCCAGTACTTC. Protein: CASSRRAEETQYF.

This clonotype was found many times. The chain is built from TRBV29-1 and TRBJ2-2; D may correspond to TRBD1 or TRBD2 (5 bases each). The V gene's germline CDR1 is SQVTM and CDR2 ANQGSEA. Trimming took off 5 bases at V and 2 bases at J, with 12 bases between the two ends. The CDR3 runs 14 residues. The CDR3 DNA reads TGCAGCGTTCTGAGGGGAACAAACACCGGGGAGCTGTTTTTT. It is translated as CSVLRGTNTGELFF.

A few counts support this clonotype. J is TRBJ2-7 and V is TRBV29-1; 7 nucleotides match TRBD1. The J segment lost 0 bases and the V segment lost 7 bases, leaving 3 bases of the junction unmatched. The germline gives CDR1 SQVTM, CDR2 ANQGSEA. The CDR3 runs 12 residues. CDR3 protein: CSGRQGSYEQYF. The CDR3, as DNA: TGCAGCGGGAGACAGGGCTCCTACGAGCAGTACTTC.

This clonotype was recorded many times. The J gene is TRBJ2-7, the V gene TRBV9, with D possibly matching TRBD2 (5 bases). CDR1 and CDR2 from the germline V gene are SGDLS and YYNGEE. This CDR3 has 13 amino acids. V gave up 4 bases and J gave up 5 bases, with 13 bases separating them. Written as DNA, the CDR3 is TGTGCCAGCAGCCCGCGACTATGGGACGAGCAGTACTTC. This codes for CASSPRLWDEQYF.

V is TRBV10-2 and J is TRBJ1-1; D is ambiguous. Trimming cost V 7 bases and J 0 bases, with 9 bases left between them. This CDR3 region has 13 residues. CDR1 is WSHSY, CDR2 SAAADI, per germline. The CDR3 nucleotides read TGCGCCAGCAAGCGGACCCTGAACACTGAAGCTTTCTTT. Its translation: CASKRTLNTEAFF.

At least ten counts were recorded for this clonotype. The chain uses TRBV7-9 and TRBJ1-5, with D unclear. This CDR3 is built from 14 residues. Germline CDR1 and CDR2: SEHNR and FQNEAQ (reference sequence). V lost 6 bases and J 0 bases, leaving 9 bases between the germline ends. CDR3: CASSKDNSNQPQHF. Written as DNA, the CDR3 is TGTGCCAGCAGTAAAGACAATAGCAATCAGCCCCAGCATTTT.

Many counts were recorded for this clonotype. The chain carries TRBV7-2 and TRBJ2-5, with 8 nucleotides matching TRBD1. In germline, CDR1 is SGHTA, CDR2 FQGNSA. This CDR3 spans 14 amino acids. The V gene end was trimmed by 5 bases and the J gene end by 1 base; junction bases not matched to a gene: 3. The CDR3 spells CASSPGQGQETQYF. DNA for the CDR3: TGTGCCAGCAGCCCTGGACAGGGCCAAGAGACCCAGTACTTC.

This clonotype showed up many times. V and J are TRBV7-9 and TRBJ2-5, with unresolved D. V was trimmed by 7 bases and J by 0 bases, leaving 12 bases between them. There are 14 residues in the CDR3. Germline lookup yields CDR1 SEHNR and CDR2 FQNEAQ (reference sequence). This chain's CDR3 is CASMDGQYQETQYF. Written as DNA, the CDR3 is TGTGCCAGCATGGACGGTCAGTACCAAGAGACCCAGTACTTC.

This clonotype occurred many times. This chain joins TRBV6-2 or TRBV6-3 and TRBJ2-3; D possibly corresponds to TRBD2 (6 bases). The CDR3 is 15 residues long. V shed 6 bases and J shed 4 bases, with 17 bases lying between them. Germline V gene data show CDR1 as MNHEY and CDR2 as SVGEGT. The CDR3 DNA follows: TGTGCCAGCAGACGGTCGCGGAGGGGCCCAGATACGCAGTATTTT. This codes for CASRRSRRGPDTQYF.

This clonotype came up many times. The chain uses TRBV5-1 and TRBJ2-2; 8 positions agree with TRBD2. Germline loops: CDR1 SGHRS, CDR2 YFSETQ. The ends lost 1 base at V and 0 bases at J; junction bases unmatched: 5. This CDR3 comprises 17 residues. The CDR3: CASSLTSGATNTGELFF. The CDR3, as DNA: TGCGCCAGCAGCTTGACTAGCGGAGCAACGAACACCGGGGAGCTGTTTTTT.

J is TRBJ1-1 and V is TRBV30; tentative D call: TRBD1 (5 bases). Deletions cut 0 bases from V and 4 bases from J, with 18 bases between. The CDR3 is made up of 16 amino acids. Per germline, CDR1 GTSNPN and CDR2 SVGIG (reference sequence). CDR3 region: CAWSVYGRGIGTEAFF. The CDR3 nucleotides read TGTGCCTGGAGTGTATATGGGAGGGGAATCGGCACTGAAGCTTTCTTT.

The CDR3 loop is CASSPGQRSNQPQHF. In nucleotides, the CDR3 is TGTGCCAGCAGTCCGGGACAACGGAGCAATCAGCCCCAGCATTTT. The chain couples TRBV2 to TRBJ1-5, with a tentative D call TRBD1 (6 bases). Between the trimmed V and J ends, which lost 5 bases and 1 base, there was a span of 12 bases. CDR1 and CDR2 (germline): SNHLY, FYNNEI. The CDR3 length is 15 residues.

This clonotype was detected ten times or more. The V call is TRBV12-3 or TRBV12-4, the J call TRBJ2-2, with no clear D. The V end lost 3 bases, the J end lost 4 bases, and 9 bases lay between the germline ends. This CDR3 is 14 amino acids long. In nucleotides, the CDR3 is TGTGCCAGCAGTTTTCGGCAGATCACCGGGGAGCTGTTTTTT. As protein: CASSFRQITGELFF.

This chain joins TRBV6-1 and TRBJ2-2, with 9 bases that match TRBD1. V shed 8 bases, J shed 0 bases, and the junction held 4 bases outside the gene matches. This CDR3 has 15 residues. CDR1 and CDR2 (germline): MNHNS, SASEGT. This CDR3 reads CASYRDRANTGELFF. Written as DNA, the CDR3 is TGTGCCAGCTACAGGGACAGGGCGAACACCGGGGAGCTGTTTTTT.